This T cell receptor (beta chain) was sequenced in a study of T cell repertoires in cytomegalovirus infection. About the research overall: Both CMV infection and a matching HLA type were indicated by public TCR beta signatures. Findings and limits, study-wide: Carriers of CMV and the relevant HLA type were discriminated by public TCR beta frequency. CMV-specific TCR beta clonotypes restricted by HLA-C were the ones dominating the ex vivo response.

TCRdb processed the reads anew with MiXCR; each CDR3 protein has one entry. The data show more than 650,000 distinct CDR3 sequences, less than 40% seen once. With regard to this clonotype: The antigen is undetermined.

The specimen sequenced was PBMCs. This clonotype was obtained from a human donor in good health (CMV status not recorded). Some clones in this sample may be carry-over from other donors' samples.

This chain's CDR3 is CASSIRTGNSPLHF. For the CDR3, the DNA is TGTGCCAGCAGTATCCGGACGGGAAATTCACCCCTCCACTTT. The V and J genes are TRBV2 and TRBJ1-6; D is uncertain. Germline assignment: CDR1 SNHLY and CDR2 FYNNEI. The V gene lost 5 bases and the J gene lost 7 bases, with 12 bases spanning the gap. This CDR3 comprises 14 residues.